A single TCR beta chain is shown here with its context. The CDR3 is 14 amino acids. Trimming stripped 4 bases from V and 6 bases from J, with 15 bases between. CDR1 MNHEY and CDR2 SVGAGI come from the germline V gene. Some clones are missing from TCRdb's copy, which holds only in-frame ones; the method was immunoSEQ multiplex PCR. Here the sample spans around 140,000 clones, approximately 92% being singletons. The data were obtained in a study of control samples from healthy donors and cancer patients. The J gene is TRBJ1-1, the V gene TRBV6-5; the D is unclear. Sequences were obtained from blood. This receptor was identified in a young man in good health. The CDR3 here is CASSSPPGVAEAFF. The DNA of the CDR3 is TGTGCCAGCAGTTCACCCCCGGGAGTGGCTGAAGCTTTCTTT.